A single sample is the source of the 14 T cell receptor beta chains below, sequenced in a study of blood T cell repertoires in COVID-19. Assay used: immunoSEQ multiplex PCR; TCRdb lists only in-frame clones, some missing. The table has about 250,000 clones, nearly 90% seen once. Sequenced material: peripheral blood. The receptors originated from a woman between 40 and 50 years old who had recovered from COVID-19.

The chain carries TRBV6-6 and TRBJ1-2; 10 bases line up with TRBD1. The germline CDR1 and CDR2 sequences are MNHNY and SVGAGI (reference sequence). The CDR3 has 15 amino acids. With V trimmed by 5 bases and J by 3 bases, 6 bases remained unmatched. The CDR3 DNA reads TGTGCCAGCAGTCGCCGGGACAGGGGTCACTATGGCTACACCTTC. Translation: CASSRRDRGHYGYTF.

V and J are TRBV19 and TRBJ2-5; TRBD1 matches 9 bases. Germline CDR1 reads LNHDA; CDR2 reads SQIVND (reference sequence). The trim removed 5 bases at V and 7 bases at J, leaving 5 bases unmatched. The CDR3 totals 13 residues. Here the CDR3 DNA reads TGTGCCAGTAGTTCACGACAGGGGGTGACCCAGTACTTC. Translation: CASSSRQGVTQYF. Full variable domain (outside the CDR3, taken from reference TRBV19 and TRBJ2-5): DGGITQSPKYLFRKEGQNVTLSCEQNLNHDAMYWYRQDPGQGLRLIYYSQIVNDFQKGDIAEGYSVSREKKESFPLTVTSAQKNPTAFYLCASSSRQGVTQYFGPGTRLLVL.

The rearrangement links TRBV10-1 to TRBJ2-3; 10 bases are a match to TRBD2. V trimming: 0 bases; J trimming: 4 bases; junction bases outside the gene matches: 4. In germline, CDR1 is WNHNN, CDR2 SYGVQD (reference sequence). The CDR3 extends over 16 amino acids. CDR3 region: CASSESSGRGADTQYF. For the CDR3, the DNA is TGCGCCAGCAGTGAGTCAAGCGGGAGGGGAGCAGATACGCAGTATTTT.

The chain joins TRBV28 to TRBJ2-1; 10 bases map to TRBD2. Germline CDR1 and CDR2: MDHEN and SYDVKM. The ends lost 3 bases at V and 0 bases at J; junction bases unmatched: 11. CDR3 size: 19 residues. This chain's CDR3 is CASSLAGPSGGRSYNEQFF. DNA for the CDR3: TGTGCCAGCAGTTTGGCGGGACCTAGCGGGGGCCGCTCCTACAATGAGCAGTTCTTC.

The sample holds a few counts of this clone. The V call is TRBV18, the J call TRBJ2-1; no firm D call. Looked up from germline, CDR1 is KGHSH and CDR2 is LQKENI. The CDR3 totals 15 residues. V lost 2 bases, J lost 0 bases, and 8 bases lay in between. The CDR3 loop is CASSPRGSSYNEQFF. For the CDR3, the DNA is TGTGCCAGCTCACCAAGAGGAAGCTCCTACAATGAGCAGTTCTTC.

The chain uses TRBV6-5 and TRBJ2-6; the match to TRBD1 covers 9 bases. The J segment lost 7 bases and the V segment lost 8 bases, leaving 6 bases of the junction unmatched. This CDR3 has 14 amino acids. The germline V gene encodes CDR1 MNHEY and CDR2 SVGAGI. CDR3 protein: CASRPTGGANVLTF. The CDR3 DNA is TGTGCCAGCCGACCTACAGGGGGCGCCAACGTCCTGACTTTC.

The chain has TRBV6-6 and TRBJ2-7, with a tentative D call TRBD1 (6 bases). This CDR3 spans 15 amino acids. Germline lookup yields CDR1 MNHNY and CDR2 SVGAGI (reference sequence). V lost 6 bases and J lost 4, with 19 bases in between. CDR3 nucleotide sequence: TGTGCCAGCAGCCCTGGGGCAGGGGCGCTATACGAGCAGTACGTC. Residues: CASSPGAGALYEQYV.

V is TRBV7-4 and J is TRBJ2-5; weak D call: TRBD1 (7 bases). The germline V gene has CDR1 SGHVT and CDR2 SQSDAQ. Trimming pared 1 base from V and 3 bases from J, leaving 21 bases between. This CDR3 comprises 18 residues. The CDR3 loop is CASSLGGGDSPGEETQYF. Here the CDR3 DNA reads TGTGCCAGCAGCTTAGGAGGAGGGGACAGCCCGGGGGAAGAGACCCAGTACTTC. Filled out from reference TRBV7-4 and TRBJ2-5, the complete variable domain reads GAGVSQSPRYKVAKRGRDVALRCDSISGHVTLYWYRQTLGQGSEVLTYSQSDAQRDKSGRPSGRFSAERPERSVSTLKIQRTEQGDSAVYLCASSLGGGDSPGEETQYFGPGTRLLVL.

The chain has TRBV6-5 and TRBJ2-7; TRBD1 is a possible D gene (6 bases). The V gene lost 2 bases and the J gene lost 5 bases, with 10 bases spanning the gap. Looked up from germline, CDR1 is MNHEY and CDR2 is SVGAGI. The CDR3 runs to 13 residues. DNA for the CDR3: TGTGCCAGCAGTTACAGACACAGGGACGAGCAGTACTTC. Its protein product is CASSYRHRDEQYF.

V gene TRBV30 combines with J gene TRBJ2-7; D is ambiguous. The CDR3 extends over 13 amino acids. V was pared by 1 base and J by 0 bases, with 7 bases between. The germline V gene encodes CDR1 GTSNPN and CDR2 SVGIG (reference sequence). For the CDR3, the DNA is TGTGCCTGGAGTGCTAGGAGCTCCTACGAGCAGTACGTC. Its protein product is CAWSARSSYEQYV.

J is TRBJ2-3 and V is TRBV5-1, with TRBD2 matching over 10 bases. The CDR3 sequence is 16 residues long. CDR1 SGHRS and CDR2 YFSETQ come from the germline V gene. J was trimmed by 4 bases and V by 1 base; bases with no gene match: 6. This chain's CDR3 is CASSLSLAGEPDTQYF. The CDR3 DNA reads as TGCGCCAGCAGCTTGAGCCTAGCGGGGGAACCAGATACGCAGTATTTT. Drawing the rest from reference TRBV5-1 and TRBJ2-3, the complete variable domain is KAGVTQTPRYLIKTRGQQVTLSCSPISGHRSVSWYQQTPGQGLQFLFEYFSETQRNKGNFPGRFSGRQFSNSRSEMNVSTLELGDSALYLCASSLSLAGEPDTQYFGPGTRLTVL.

This chain connects TRBV12-3 or TRBV12-4 to TRBJ2-2; D unclear. V lost 3 bases and J 6 bases, leaving 5 bases between the germline ends. The CDR3 sequence is 12 residues long. The CDR3 DNA is TGTGCCAGCAGTTTCTCAGCCGGGGAGCTGTTTTTT. Translating it yields CASSFSAGELFF.

The rearrangement uses TRBV10-3 and TRBJ2-2, with 10 positions matching TRBD2. From germline, CDR1 is ENHRY and CDR2 SYGVKD. The CDR3 is 16 residues long. V shed 7 bases, J shed 0 bases, and the junction held 5 bases outside the gene matches. As DNA, the CDR3 is TGTGCCATCATGAGAACTAGCGGGACGAACACCGGGGAGCTGTTTTTT. Its translation: CAIMRTSGTNTGELFF.

The chain joins TRBV4-1 to TRBJ2-1; 15 bases are shared with TRBD2. V shed 5 bases, J shed 11 bases, and the junction held 19 bases outside the gene matches. Germline assignment: CDR1 MGHRA and CDR2 YSYEKL. This CDR3 region has 19 residues. This CDR3 is CASSNNLIGRTSGGAQQFF. The CDR3 nucleotides read TGCGCCAGCAGCAATAACCTCATTGGGAGGACTAGCGGGGGGGCTCAGCAGTTCTTC.